The rows below give T cell receptor beta chains drawn from one sample of a study of cytomegalovirus exposure and HLA in healthy donors. The assay was immunoSEQ multiplex PCR, and TCRdb's table has in-frame clones only and misses some. The data show roughly 120,000 clones, roughly 80% seen once. The sequencing sample was made of PBMCs. Receptors originate from a male donor in good health and CMV-seropositive. CDR3s leave out the opening cysteine and the closing phenylalanine or tryptophan.

J,V,CDR3
TRBJ2-7,TRBV6-4,ASSAGTGSSYEQY
TRBJ2-5,TRBV9,ASSPTPTDTQETQY
TRBJ2-7,TRBV7-9,SSSFPLAGDPSYEQY
TRBJ2-3,TRBV2,ASLGPPGTDTQY
TRBJ2-2,TRBV5-4,ASSLGGTSGLTGELF
TRBJ2-7,TRBV19,ASSIIGTGVTEQY
TRBJ2-1,TRBV10-3,AIRSGNNEQF
TRBJ2-3,TRBV18,ASSPTGIPDTQY
TRBJ2-3,TRBV5-4,ASSPDRGRTDTQY
TRBJ2-3,TRBV4-1,ASSILRGGTDTQY
TRBJ2-1,TRBV25-1,ASSERGGNEQF
TRBJ1-2,TRBV6-6,ASSLRTGDGYGYT
TRBJ1-3,TRBV28,ASSFGGPISGNTIY
TRBJ2-1,TRBV7-8,ASSLGGEYEQF
TRBJ1-4,TRBV21-1,ASNNRQGPNEKLF
TRBJ2-2,TRBV27,ASRAGGPGELF
TRBJ2-1,TRBV7-8,ASSPSAGGPVIHNEQF
TRBJ2-7,TRBV10-3,AISESTASGSIEQY
TRBJ1-2,TRBV29-1,SVPLRTQGYT
TRBJ2-2,TRBV6-6,ASGGQFTGELF
TRBJ1-1,TRBV7-2,ATTAADTEAF
TRBJ2-1,TRBV25-1,ASSESPHRGNEQF
TRBJ1-2,TRBV5-4,ASSSDSLYGYT
TRBJ2-3,TRBV5-1,ASSSSVSTDTQY
TRBJ2-1,TRBV4-1,ASSPSLEGTYNEQF
TRBJ2-7,TRBV29-1,SVGGTSGRIYEQY
TRBJ2-2,TRBV29-1,SARTGGDTGELF